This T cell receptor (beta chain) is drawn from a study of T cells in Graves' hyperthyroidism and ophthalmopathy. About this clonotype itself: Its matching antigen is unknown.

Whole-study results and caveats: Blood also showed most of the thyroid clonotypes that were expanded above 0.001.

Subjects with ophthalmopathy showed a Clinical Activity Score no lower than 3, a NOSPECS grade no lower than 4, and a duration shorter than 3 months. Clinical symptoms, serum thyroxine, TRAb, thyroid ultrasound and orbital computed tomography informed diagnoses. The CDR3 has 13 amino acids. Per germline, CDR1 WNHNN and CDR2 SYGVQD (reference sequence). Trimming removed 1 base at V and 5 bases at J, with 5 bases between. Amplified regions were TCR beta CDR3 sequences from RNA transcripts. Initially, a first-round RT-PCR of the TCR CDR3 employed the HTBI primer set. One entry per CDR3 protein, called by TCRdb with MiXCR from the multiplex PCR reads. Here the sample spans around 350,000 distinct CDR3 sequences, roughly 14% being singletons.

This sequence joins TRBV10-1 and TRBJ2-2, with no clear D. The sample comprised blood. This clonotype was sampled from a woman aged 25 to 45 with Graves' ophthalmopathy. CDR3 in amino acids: CASSEYDTGELFF. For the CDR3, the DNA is TGCGCCAGCAGTGAGTACGATACCGGGGAGCTGTTTTTT.